This entry lists 11 T cell receptor beta chains sequenced from one sample in a study of shared clonotypes between healthy human individuals. Sequenced by immunoSEQ multiplex PCR; TCRdb stores in-frame clones only, minus some. Of millions of clones in the sample, more than 90% were seen once. The sample taken for sequencing was naive CD4+ T cells sorted from blood. Sample subset: CD45RA+ positively selected. The receptors derive from a young man in good health.

The chain recombines TRBV18 with TRBJ1-4; D uncertain. V was trimmed by 6 bases and J by 8 bases, leaving 10 bases between them. Germline V gene sequence: CDR1 KGHSH, CDR2 LQKENI. The CDR3 runs 12 residues. CDR3 nucleotides: TGTGCCAGCTCGGCCGGGGTGGAAAAACTGTTTTTT. Encoded protein: CASSAGVEKLFF.

V is TRBV2 and J is TRBJ2-1; TRBD1 is a possible D gene (6 bases). V was clipped by 5 bases and J by 4 bases, with 15 bases between them. CDR1 and CDR2 (germline): SNHLY, FYNNEI. The CDR3 is 15 amino acids. This CDR3 is CASSPPGQSYNEQFF. The CDR3 coding sequence is TGTGCCAGCAGTCCTCCGGGACAATCTTACAATGAGCAGTTCTTC. The variable domain in full, completed from reference TRBV2 and TRBJ2-1, reads EPEVTQTPSHQVTQMGQEVILRCVPISNHLYFYWYRQILGQKVEFLVSFYNNEISEKSEIFDDQFSVERPDGSNFTLKIRSTKLEDSAMYFCASSPPGQSYNEQFFGPGTRLTVL.

The rearrangement uses TRBV9 and TRBJ2-2; the D call may be TRBD1 or TRBD2 (5 bases each). Germline values: CDR1 SGDLS, CDR2 YYNGEE. This CDR3 comprises 16 residues. Trimming removed 2 bases at V and 2 bases at J, with 13 bases between. The CDR3 DNA reads as TGTGCCAGCAGCGTGGGACCACCAACAAACACCGGGGAGCTGTTTTTT. It specifies CASSVGPPTNTGELFF.

This clone appeared once. The rearrangement links TRBV2 to TRBJ2-1; a possible D gene is TRBD1 (5 bases). V lost 7 bases and J lost 3, with 10 bases in between. The CDR3 is 13 residues long. CDR1 and CDR2 (germline): SNHLY, FYNNEI. The CDR3 DNA sequence: TGTGCCAGCATGATCGACAGCTACAATGAGCAGTTCTTC. Its translation is CASMIDSYNEQFF. The full variable domain, in which reference TRBV2 and TRBJ2-1 provide the parts outside the CDR3, is EPEVTQTPSHQVTQMGQEVILRCVPISNHLYFYWYRQILGQKVEFLVSFYNNEISEKSEIFDDQFSVERPDGSNFTLKIRSTKLEDSAMYFCASMIDSYNEQFFGPGTRLTVL.

This chain uses TRBV4-3 with TRBJ1-3; 8 bases are a match to TRBD1. CDR1 and CDR2 from the germline V gene are LGHNA and YSLEER. Trimming at V came to 0 bases and at J to 4 bases, leaving 5 bases not matched to a gene. The CDR3 contains 16 residues. CDR3 residues: CASSQDRAGGGNTIYF. Here the CDR3 DNA reads TGCGCCAGCAGCCAAGATAGGGCAGGGGGCGGAAACACCATATATTTT.

The rearrangement uses TRBV7-2 and TRBJ2-7, with TRBD2 matching over 9 bases. CDR1 is SGHTA, CDR2 FQGNSA, per germline. J lost 0 bases, V lost 7 bases, and 13 bases had no gene match. CDR3 length: 17 amino acids. The CDR3 loop reads CASNNPTSGVNSYEQYF. The CDR3 bases are TGTGCCAGCAACAATCCGACTAGCGGAGTCAACTCCTACGAGCAGTACTTC.

The rearrangement links TRBV11-2 to TRBJ2-1; perhaps TRBD1 as D (5 bases). CDR1 is SGHAT and CDR2 is FQNNGV in the germline V gene. V was clipped by 1 base and J by 3 bases, with 7 bases between them. The CDR3 loop spans 14 amino acids. CDR3 protein: CASSLGTLYNEQFF. The CDR3 nucleotides are TGTGCCAGCAGCTTAGGGACACTCTACAATGAGCAGTTCTTC.

The chain employs TRBV5-1 and TRBJ2-7; 7 bases agree with TRBD2. Germline CDR1 SGHRS, CDR2 YFSETQ. After removal of 4 bases from V and 4 bases from J, the junction contained 14 bases not matched to a gene. The CDR3 totals 16 residues. The CDR3 bases are TGCGCCAGCAGCCCCGAGGGGAGGGGATCGGGATACGAGCAGTACTTC. Protein sequence: CASSPEGRGSGYEQYF.

The chain combines TRBV5-1 with TRBJ2-1, with 10 bases lining up with TRBD2. The CDR3 totals 15 residues. V shed 4 bases, J shed 7 bases, and the junction held 8 bases outside the gene matches. The germline V gene has CDR1 SGHRS and CDR2 YFSETQ. CDR3: CASSILAGLTNEQFF. CDR3 in DNA: TGCGCCAGCAGCATACTAGCGGGACTGACGAATGAGCAGTTCTTC.

V and J are TRBV2 and TRBJ2-3; 13 positions agree with TRBD2. Germline values: CDR1 SNHLY, CDR2 FYNNEI. The CDR3 sequence is 17 residues long. Trimming cost V 6 bases and J 0 bases; bases outside gene matches: 6. The CDR3 is CASSALAGGGSTDTQYF. CDR3 DNA sequence: TGTGCCAGCAGCGCACTAGCGGGGGGGGGAAGCACAGATACGCAGTATTTT. The complete variable domain, with remaining parts taken from reference TRBV2 and TRBJ2-3, reads EPEVTQTPSHQVTQMGQEVILRCVPISNHLYFYWYRQILGQKVEFLVSFYNNEISEKSEIFDDQFSVERPDGSNFTLKIRSTKLEDSAMYFCASSALAGGGSTDTQYFGPGTRLTVL.

This clone was counted only a few times. The sample contains more than one DNA sequence encoding this CDR3. The CDR3 protein is CASSPQGYEQYF. The CDR3 DNA follows: TGTGCCAGCAGTCCGCAGGGCTACGAGCAGTACTTC. This sequence joins TRBV2 and TRBJ2-7; the D gene is possibly TRBD1 (5 bases). This CDR3 is built from 12 residues. V lost 5 bases, J lost 3 bases, and 8 bases lay in between. Germline-derived CDR1 and CDR2 are SNHLY and FYNNEI. Complete variable domain (other parts from reference TRBV2 and TRBJ2-7): EPEVTQTPSHQVTQMGQEVILRCVPISNHLYFYWYRQILGQKVEFLVSFYNNEISEKSEIFDDQFSVERPDGSNFTLKIRSTKLEDSAMYFCASSPQGYEQYFGPGTRLTVT.